This passage covers 14 T cell receptor beta chains from one sample sequenced in a study of monozygotic twins with inflammatory bowel disease. TCRdb re-called the 5' RACE reads and shows each CDR3 protein once, DNA omitted. This sample's table reports about 440,000 distinct CDR3 sequences. The specimen was blood. The receptors shown here come from a human donor with ulcerative colitis or Crohn's disease, or a healthy co-twin of an affected twin (not recorded which).

The chain employs TRBV12-3 or TRBV12-4 and TRBJ2-3; the D call from TCRdb, TRBD1, cannot be confirmed without DNA. CDR3 size: 13 residues. The CDR3 here is CASSPRTTYTQYF.

The chain has TRBV6-5 and TRBJ2-5; TCRdb proposes TRBD1, but this gene call is untestable without DNA. The germline V gene has CDR1 MNHEY and CDR2 SVGAGI. This CDR3 region has 15 residues. CDR3 in amino acids: CASSYGAGGQETQYF.

The V and J genes are TRBV5-1 and TRBJ2-1; the TCRdb call, TRBD2, lacks DNA for checking. CDR3 size: 14 residues. Germline V lookup: CDR1 SGHRS, CDR2 YFSETQ. CDR3 protein: CASSLGEGFNEQFF.

The chain's CDR3 is CASSLDSKRGQPQHF. The chain combines TRBV5-1 with TRBJ1-5. There are 15 residues in the CDR3. Germline CDR1 and CDR2: SGHRS and YFSETQ.

The J gene is TRBJ1-2, the V gene TRBV30; the D gene TCRdb calls, TRBD1, cannot be checked with no DNA. The germline V gene has CDR1 GTSNPN and CDR2 SVGIG (reference sequence). The CDR3 runs 13 residues. The CDR3 loop reads CAWSVSGNYGYTF. Drawing the rest from reference TRBV30 and TRBJ1-2, the complete variable domain is SQTIHQWPATLVQPVGSPLSLECTVEGTSNPNLYWYRQAAGRGLQLLFYSVGIGQISSEVPQNLSASRPQDRQFILSSKKLLLSDSGFYLCAWSVSGNYGYTFGSGTRLTVV.

The chain joins TRBV6-6 to TRBJ1-4; as DNA is missing, the TRBD1 call by TCRdb cannot be tested. The CDR3 contains 13 residues. CDR1 is MNHNY and CDR2 is SVGAGI in the germline V gene (reference sequence). The CDR3 reads CASSGQGFEKLFF.

The chain links TRBV3-1 to TRBJ2-5; the D call of TRBD1 rests on TCRdb alone, since no DNA is present to check it. The germline V gene encodes CDR1 LGHDT and CDR2 YNNKEL (reference sequence). This CDR3 is 16 amino acids long. CDR3 residues: CASSHFIGGAEETQYF.

The J gene is TRBJ1-4, the V gene TRBV5-1; TCRdb lists TRBD1, though no DNA is available to test this call. There are 15 residues in the CDR3. Germline-derived CDR1 and CDR2 are SGHRS and YFSETQ. This chain's CDR3 is CASSSTQGAREKLFF.

The chain uses TRBV5-1 and TRBJ1-5; as DNA is missing, the TRBD1 call by TCRdb cannot be tested. This CDR3 is built from 16 residues. CDR1 and CDR2 (germline): SGHRS, YFSETQ. This chain's CDR3 is CASSKKVNRGNQPQHF.

J is TRBJ2-2 and V is TRBV18; the TCRdb D gene call, TRBD1, has no DNA to confirm it. This CDR3 contains 16 residues. CDR1 and CDR2 (germline): KGHSH, LQKENI. The CDR3 loop reads CASSSNLGQNTGELFF.

The V and J genes are TRBV3-1 and TRBJ2-3; TCRdb's D gene call, TRBD1, goes unchecked for lack of DNA. The germline V gene encodes CDR1 LGHDT and CDR2 YNNKEL (reference sequence). The CDR3 spans 15 residues. CDR3: CASRHGQHLTDTQYF.

The gene calls are TRBV24-1 and TRBJ2-1; as DNA is missing, the TRBD2 call by TCRdb cannot be tested. This CDR3 region has 14 residues. Germline assignment: CDR1 KGHDR and CDR2 SFDVKD. The CDR3 sequence is CATTGLAGNNEQFF.

The V and J genes are TRBV7-2 and TRBJ2-1; TCRdb's D call, TRBD2, is unchecked because there is no DNA. CDR1 is SGHTA, CDR2 FQGNSA, per germline. The CDR3 is made up of 17 amino acids. The CDR3 is CASSELTGLGSYNEQFF.

The chain combines TRBV2 with TRBJ2-4. CDR3 length: 12 amino acids. The germline CDR1 and CDR2 sequences are SNHLY and FYNNEI. The CDR3 spells CASRDNKNIQYF. Using reference TRBV2 and TRBJ2-4 for the parts outside the CDR3, the full variable domain is EPEVTQTPSHQVTQMGQEVILRCVPISNHLYFYWYRQILGQKVEFLVSFYNNEISEKSEIFDDQFSVERPDGSNFTLKIRSTKLEDSAMYFCASRDNKNIQYFGAGTRLSVL.